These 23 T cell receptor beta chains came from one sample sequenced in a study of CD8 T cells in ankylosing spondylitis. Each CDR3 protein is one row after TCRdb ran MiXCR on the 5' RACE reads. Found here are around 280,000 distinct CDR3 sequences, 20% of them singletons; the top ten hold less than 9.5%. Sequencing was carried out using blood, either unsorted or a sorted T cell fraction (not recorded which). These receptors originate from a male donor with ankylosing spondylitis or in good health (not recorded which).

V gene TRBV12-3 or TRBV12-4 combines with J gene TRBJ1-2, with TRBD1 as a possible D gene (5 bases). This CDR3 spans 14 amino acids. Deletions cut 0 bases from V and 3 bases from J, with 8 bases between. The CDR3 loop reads CASSLAQGYYGYTF. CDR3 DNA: TGTGCCAGCAGTTTAGCGCAGGGATACTATGGCTACACCTTC.

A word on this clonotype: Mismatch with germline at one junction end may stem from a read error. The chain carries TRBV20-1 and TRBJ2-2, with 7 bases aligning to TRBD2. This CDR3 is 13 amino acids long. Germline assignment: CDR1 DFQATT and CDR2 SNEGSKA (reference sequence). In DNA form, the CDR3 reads TGCAGTGTTAGAGGGAGGGTCGCCGGGGAGCTGTTTTTT. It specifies CSVRGRVAGELFF.

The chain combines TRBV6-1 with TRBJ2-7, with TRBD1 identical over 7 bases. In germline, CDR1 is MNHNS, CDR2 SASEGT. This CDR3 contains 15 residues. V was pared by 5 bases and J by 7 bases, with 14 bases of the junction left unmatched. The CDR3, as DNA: TGTGCCAGCAGTAAGACAGGGTACGCCGGAGAAGAGCAGTACGTC. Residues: CASSKTGYAGEEQYV.

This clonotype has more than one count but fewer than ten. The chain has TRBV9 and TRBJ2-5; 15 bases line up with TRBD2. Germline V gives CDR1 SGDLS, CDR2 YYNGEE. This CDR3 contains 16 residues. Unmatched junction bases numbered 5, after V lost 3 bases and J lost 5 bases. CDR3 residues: CASSGTSGGAGETQYF. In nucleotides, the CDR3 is TGTGCCAGCAGCGGGACTAGCGGGGGGGCCGGTGAGACCCAGTACTTC.

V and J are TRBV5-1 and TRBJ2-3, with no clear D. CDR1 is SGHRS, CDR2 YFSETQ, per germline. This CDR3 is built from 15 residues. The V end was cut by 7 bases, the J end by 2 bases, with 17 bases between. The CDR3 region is CASRWSDTNTDTQYF. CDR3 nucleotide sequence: TGCGCCAGCCGTTGGAGTGACACCAACACAGATACGCAGTATTTT.

The CDR3 nucleotides are TGTGCCAGCAGTCGGGGCAGGGCTTCACCCCTCCACTTT. Translation gives CASSRGRASPLHF. The V and J genes are TRBV12-3 or TRBV12-4 and TRBJ1-6; tentative D call: TRBD1 (5 bases). The CDR3 sequence is 13 residues long. V lost 5 bases and J 9 bases, leaving 11 bases between the germline ends.

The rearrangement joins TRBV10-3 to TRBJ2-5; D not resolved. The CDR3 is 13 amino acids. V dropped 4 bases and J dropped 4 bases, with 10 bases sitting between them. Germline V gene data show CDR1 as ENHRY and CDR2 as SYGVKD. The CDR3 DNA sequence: TGTGCCATCAGTGGGTCTAATGCAGAGACCCAGTACTTC. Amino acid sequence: CAISGSNAETQYF.

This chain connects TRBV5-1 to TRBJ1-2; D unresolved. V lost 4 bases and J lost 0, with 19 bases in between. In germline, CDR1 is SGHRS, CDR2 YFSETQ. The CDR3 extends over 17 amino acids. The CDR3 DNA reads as TGCGCCAGCAGCCTGGGTGGCGTTCGGAAAGCTAACTATGGCTACACCTTC. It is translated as CASSLGGVRKANYGYTF.

The CDR3: CASSRVYNEQFF. CDR3 sequence (DNA): TGTGCCAGCAGCAGGGTTTACAATGAGCAGTTCTTC. The chain recombines TRBV9 with TRBJ2-1, with D hard to call. Between the trimmed V and J ends, which lost 4 bases and 4 bases, there was a span of 6 bases. Germline assignment: CDR1 SGDLS and CDR2 YYNGEE. This CDR3 contains 12 residues.

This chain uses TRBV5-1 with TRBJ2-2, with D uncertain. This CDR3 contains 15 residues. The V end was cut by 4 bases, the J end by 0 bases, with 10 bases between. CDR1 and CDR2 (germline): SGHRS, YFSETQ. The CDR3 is CASSEQNANTGELFF. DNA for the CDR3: TGCGCCAGCAGCGAACAAAACGCGAACACCGGGGAGCTGTTTTTT.

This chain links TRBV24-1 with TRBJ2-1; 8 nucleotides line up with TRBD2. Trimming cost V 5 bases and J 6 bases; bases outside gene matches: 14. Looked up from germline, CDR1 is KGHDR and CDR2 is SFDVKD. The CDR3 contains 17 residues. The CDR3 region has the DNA TGTGCCACCAGTGTTGGGCGGGCGCGGGGGGAGGGCAATGAGCAGTTCTTC. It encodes CATSVGRARGEGNEQFF.

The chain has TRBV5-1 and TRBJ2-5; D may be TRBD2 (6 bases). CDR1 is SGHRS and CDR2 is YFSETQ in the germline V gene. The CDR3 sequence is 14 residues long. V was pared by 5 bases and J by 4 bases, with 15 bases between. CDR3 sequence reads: CASRKTSGAETQYF. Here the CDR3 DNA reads TGCGCCAGCAGAAAGACTAGTGGCGCAGAGACCCAGTACTTC.

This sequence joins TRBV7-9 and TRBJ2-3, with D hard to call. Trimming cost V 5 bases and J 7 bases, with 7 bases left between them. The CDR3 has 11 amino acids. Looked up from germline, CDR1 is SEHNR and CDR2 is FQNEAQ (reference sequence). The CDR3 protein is CASSPPHTQYF. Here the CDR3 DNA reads TGTGCCAGCAGCCCCCCGCATACGCAGTATTTT.

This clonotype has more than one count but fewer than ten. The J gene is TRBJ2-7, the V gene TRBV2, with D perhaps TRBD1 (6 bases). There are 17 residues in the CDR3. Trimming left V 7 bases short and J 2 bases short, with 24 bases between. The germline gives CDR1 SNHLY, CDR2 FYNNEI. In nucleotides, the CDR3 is TGTGCCAGCACTCCCTTGGATTGGGGGCCTAAGCCCTACGAGCAGTACGTC. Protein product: CASTPLDWGPKPYEQYV.

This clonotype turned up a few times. The CDR3 DNA sequence: TGCGCCAGCAGCTTGGCCCTGGAGGACAGTACGCAGTTCTTC. It encodes CASSLALEDSTQFF. V usage is TRBV5-1 and J usage is TRBJ2-1; D might be TRBD1 (6 bases). The V and J ends lost 0 bases and 12 bases respectively, with 16 bases between them. This CDR3 comprises 14 residues. CDR1 is SGHRS and CDR2 is YFSETQ in the germline V gene.

As DNA, the CDR3 is TGTGCCAGCAGCGTAGAACAGGGCGCAGAAGCTTTCTTT. Its translation: CASSVEQGAEAFF. This rearrangement joins TRBV9 to TRBJ1-1; tentative D call: TRBD1 (6 bases). V shed 0 bases and J shed 8 bases, with 11 bases lying between them. Per germline, CDR1 SGDLS and CDR2 YYNGEE. The CDR3 runs 13 residues.

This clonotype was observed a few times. CDR3 residues: CASSHTGSEQYV. In nucleotides, the CDR3 is TGTGCCAGCAGTCATACAGGGAGCGAGCAGTACGTC. The chain couples TRBV12-3 or TRBV12-4 to TRBJ2-7; a possible D gene is TRBD1 (6 bases). V was trimmed by 5 bases and J by 6 bases, leaving 11 bases between them. The CDR3 spans 12 residues.

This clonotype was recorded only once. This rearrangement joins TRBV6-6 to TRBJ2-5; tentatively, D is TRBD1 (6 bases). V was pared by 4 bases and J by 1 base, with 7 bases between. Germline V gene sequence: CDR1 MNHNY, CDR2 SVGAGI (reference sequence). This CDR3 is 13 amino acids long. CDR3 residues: CASSWDIQETQYF. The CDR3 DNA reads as TGTGCCAGCAGTTGGGACATCCAAGAGACCCAGTACTTC.

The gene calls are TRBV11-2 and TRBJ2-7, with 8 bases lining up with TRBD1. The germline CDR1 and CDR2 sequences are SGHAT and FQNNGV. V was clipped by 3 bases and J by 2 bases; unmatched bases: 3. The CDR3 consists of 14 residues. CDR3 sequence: CASSFGTGPYEQYV. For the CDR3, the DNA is TGTGCCAGCAGCTTCGGGACAGGCCCCTACGAGCAGTACGTC.

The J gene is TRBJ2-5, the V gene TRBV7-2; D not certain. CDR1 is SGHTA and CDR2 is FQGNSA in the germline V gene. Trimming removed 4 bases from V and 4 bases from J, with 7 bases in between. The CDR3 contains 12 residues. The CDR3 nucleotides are TGTGCCAGCAGCTGGGCTCGAGAGACCCAGTACTTC. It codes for CASSWARETQYF.

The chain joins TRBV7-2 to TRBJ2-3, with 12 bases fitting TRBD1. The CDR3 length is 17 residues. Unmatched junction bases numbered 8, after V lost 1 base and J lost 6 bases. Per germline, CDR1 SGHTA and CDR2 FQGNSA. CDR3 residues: CASSLGSGTGGRDTQYF. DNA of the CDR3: TGTGCCAGCAGCTTAGGATCCGGGACAGGGGGCCGGGATACGCAGTATTTT.

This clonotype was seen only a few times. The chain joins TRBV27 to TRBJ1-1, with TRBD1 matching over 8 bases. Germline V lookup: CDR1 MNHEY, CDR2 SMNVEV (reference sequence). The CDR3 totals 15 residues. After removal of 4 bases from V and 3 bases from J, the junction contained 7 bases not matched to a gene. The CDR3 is CASSSLQGVYTEAFF. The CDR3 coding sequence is TGTGCCAGCAGTTCGTTACAGGGGGTTTACACTGAAGCTTTCTTT.

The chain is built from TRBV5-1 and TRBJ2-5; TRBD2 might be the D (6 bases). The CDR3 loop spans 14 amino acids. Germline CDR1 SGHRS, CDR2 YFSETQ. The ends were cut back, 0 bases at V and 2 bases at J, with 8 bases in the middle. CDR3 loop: CASSLDSGQETQYF. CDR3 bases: TGCGCCAGCAGCTTGGATAGCGGACAAGAGACCCAGTACTTC.